One sample yielded the 10 T cell receptor beta chains listed below, sequenced in a study of control samples from healthy donors and cancer patients. TCRdb's table, derived via immunoSEQ multiplex PCR, lists solely in-frame clones and lacks some. The table lists 150,000 to 200,000 clones, approximately 92% of them singletons. The sample taken for sequencing was blood. These receptors were collected from a man in his late teens or twenties in good health.

This chain links TRBV21-1 with TRBJ2-7; no DNA check was done on the table's D call, TRBD2. TRBV21-1 is given as a pseudogene. The CDR3 extends over 17 amino acids. The CDR3 reads CASSKGLAGDQVYEQYF. The DNA for the CDR3 is TGTGCCAGCAGCAAAGGACTAGCGGGGGACCAAGTTTACGAGCAGTACTTC.

The chain joins TRBV18 to TRBJ2-5; no definite D call. V shed 3 bases and J shed 0 bases, with 5 bases lying between them. The CDR3 is 13 amino acids. Looked up from germline, CDR1 is KGHSH and CDR2 is LQKENI. This chain's CDR3 is CASSPVYQETQYF. CDR3 bases: TGTGCCAGCTCACCCGTCTACCAAGAGACCCAGTACTTC.

The chain uses TRBV5-1 and TRBJ1-4, with D tentatively TRBD1 (6 bases). The CDR3 extends over 19 amino acids. Per the germline V gene, CDR1 is SGHRS and CDR2 is YFSETQ. V lost 4 bases and J 0 bases, leaving 22 bases between the germline ends. The CDR3 is CASSPGLGLQGATNEKLFF. The CDR3 DNA reads as TGCGCCAGCAGCCCGGGACTGGGGTTACAGGGCGCAACTAATGAAAAACTGTTTTTT.

DNA of the CDR3: TGTGCCATCCACAGGGGTTACAATCAGCCCCAGCATTTT. Translating it yields CAIHRGYNQPQHF. The rearrangement uses TRBV6-5 and TRBJ1-5, with TRBD1 matching over 7 bases. The CDR3 has 13 residues. Per germline, CDR1 MNHEY and CDR2 SVGAGI. Unmatched junction bases numbered 6, after V lost 10 bases and J lost 3 bases.

This sequence joins TRBV2 and TRBJ2-3; D is possibly TRBD2 (6 bases). Trimming left V 6 bases short and J 0 bases short, with 13 bases between. CDR1 and CDR2 (germline): SNHLY, FYNNEI. CDR3 size: 15 residues. The CDR3 protein is CASRAWGVSTDTQYF. The CDR3 DNA reads as TGTGCCAGCAGGGCCTGGGGGGTGAGCACAGATACGCAGTATTTT.

The J gene is TRBJ2-1, the V gene TRBV24-1, with 13 positions matching TRBD2. The germline gives CDR1 KGHDR, CDR2 SFDVKD. The junction had 10 bases not matched to a gene; V was cut back by 5 bases and J by 10 bases. The CDR3 loop spans 16 amino acids. CDR3 in DNA: TGTGCCACCAGTGGAAAACTAGCGGGGGGGCCTACGGAGCAGTTCTTC. Residues: CATSGKLAGGPTEQFF.

This clone was seen only once. The chain has TRBV24-1 and TRBJ2-1; tentatively, D is TRBD1 (8 bases). The V gene's germline CDR1 is KGHDR and CDR2 SFDVKD. The V and J ends lost 3 bases and 6 bases respectively, with 14 bases between them. CDR3 size: 15 residues. This CDR3 is CATSDRNRGGNEQFF. In DNA form, the CDR3 reads TGTGCCACCAGTGATCGAAACAGGGGGGGCAATGAGCAGTTCTTC.

CDR3 nucleotides: TGTGCCAGCAGTTTTAGGCAGTCCTACGAGCAGTACTTC. Its protein is CASSFRQSYEQYF. The rearrangement links TRBV28 to TRBJ2-7, with D unresolved. The germline V gene has CDR1 MDHEN and CDR2 SYDVKM. Deletions cut 3 bases from V and 1 base from J, with 7 bases between. The length of the CDR3 is 13 residues.

V gene TRBV12-3 or TRBV12-4 combines with J gene TRBJ1-2; the D is unclear. Deletions cut 6 bases from V and 6 bases from J, with 8 bases between. CDR3 length: 11 residues. The CDR3: CASSAVDGYTF. DNA for the CDR3: TGTGCCAGCAGCGCCGTGGATGGCTACACCTTC.

The chain joins TRBV7-7 to TRBJ2-5; D gene ambiguous. Deletions cut 3 bases from V and 2 bases from J, with 7 bases between. Germline V lookup: CDR1 SSHAT, CDR2 FNYEAQ (reference sequence). This CDR3 spans 13 amino acids. The CDR3 nucleotides are TGTGCCAGCAGCTTGAACCTACAAGAGACCCAGTACTTC. It specifies CASSLNLQETQYF.